This TCR beta chain was retrieved from a study of T cells in Graves' hyperthyroidism and ophthalmopathy. Overall study results and limits: Most thyroid clonotypes expanded above 0.001 were also detected in blood. It was a median approximately 7.1 months before onset that the model predicted ophthalmopathy. Separating ophthalmopathy from stable hyperthyroidism was achieved by a 13 V-J model.

The CDR3 spans 14 residues. CDR1 is PRHDT and CDR2 is FYEKMQ in the germline V gene (reference sequence). Comments on this clonotype: Its antigen is not identified. An end of the junction does not agree with germline; a read error may underlie this.

It was RNA transcripts that yielded the amplified TCR beta CDR3 regions. The HTBI primer set drove a first-round RT-PCR of the TCR CDR3. TCRdb reprocessed the multiplex PCR reads with MiXCR, giving one entry per CDR3 protein. The data contain under 400,000 distinct CDR3 sequences, approximately 25% of them singletons. A lack of ophthalmopathy progression within 18 months defined stable Graves' hyperthyroidism. The receptor was isolated from a man aged 45-65 years with Graves' hyperthyroidism. The chain links TRBV13 to TRBJ2-7; 8 bases align to TRBD2. The sequenced sample consisted of blood. The CDR3 here is CASSLIAGTYELYF. CDR3 coding DNA: TGTGCCAGCAGCTTAATAGCGGGAACCTACGAGCTGTACTTC.